These 18 T cell receptor beta chains share one sample of origin, sequenced in a study of blood T cell repertoires in COVID-19. Generated by immunoSEQ multiplex PCR, the TCRdb table keeps only in-frame clones and is missing some. This table holds about 380,000 clones, approximately 90% found once. Sequencing was done on a sample of PBMCs or T cells enriched from blood (not recorded which). The source of these receptors is a woman aged 18-35 years who had recovered from COVID-19.

The J gene is TRBJ1-1, the V gene TRBV5-1; perhaps TRBD1 as D (6 bases). Trimming cost V 5 bases and J 5 bases, with 13 bases left between them. CDR1 and CDR2 (germline): SGHRS, YFSETQ. The CDR3 extends over 13 amino acids. In DNA, the CDR3 is TGCGCCAGCAGTAAGGGGGGAGGGACTGAAGCTTTCTTT. The encoded protein is CASSKGGGTEAFF.

This clone occurred a few times. The chain has TRBV2 and TRBJ1-1; no clear D gene. CDR1 and CDR2 from the germline V gene are SNHLY and FYNNEI. V was cut by 8 bases and J by 3 bases, with 13 bases left in between. The CDR3 loop spans 13 amino acids. The CDR3 DNA sequence: TGTGCCAGCGAGGAGAGCCCCTACACTGAAGCTTTCTTT. Translation gives CASEESPYTEAFF.

The chain couples TRBV28 to TRBJ1-5; tentatively, D is TRBD1 (6 bases). V was pared by 6 bases and J by 7 bases, with 16 bases between. CDR1 is MDHEN and CDR2 is SYDVKM in the germline V gene. The CDR3 has 14 amino acids. The CDR3 DNA sequence: TGTGCCAGCAGGACAGGTCCTTTGCAACAGCCCCAGCATTTT. Protein: CASRTGPLQQPQHF.

The rearrangement joins TRBV7-9 to TRBJ1-2; D is undetermined. The CDR3 loop spans 12 amino acids. Trimming pared 5 bases from V and 5 bases from J, leaving 9 bases between. Germline V gene lookup returns CDR1 SEHNR and CDR2 FQNEAQ (reference sequence). The chain's CDR3 is CASSLQSYGYTF. The CDR3 DNA reads TGTGCCAGCAGCCTCCAGTCTTATGGCTACACCTTC.

The genes are TRBV11-2 and TRBJ2-2; 8 nucleotides line up with TRBD1. This CDR3 spans 15 amino acids. Germline V gene sequence: CDR1 SGHAT, CDR2 FQNNGV. V lost 5 bases and J lost 4; bases outside the gene matches: 6. The CDR3 spells CASSEQGAGTGELFF. Written as DNA, the CDR3 is TGTGCCAGCAGCGAGCAGGGGGCAGGCACCGGGGAGCTGTTTTTT.

This chain uses TRBV6-5 with TRBJ2-1, with 9 bases fitting TRBD1. Germline V lookup: CDR1 MNHEY, CDR2 SVGAGI. Trimming removed 4 bases from V and 6 bases from J; junction bases left unmatched: 4. CDR3 length: 14 residues. CDR3 residues: CASSLRDRVNEQFF. The CDR3 nucleotides are TGTGCCAGCAGTTTGCGGGACAGGGTCAATGAGCAGTTCTTC.

The gene calls are TRBV7-9 and TRBJ2-7; possibly TRBD1 for D (5 bases). The CDR3 is 16 residues long. The germline CDR1 and CDR2 sequences are SEHNR and FQNEAQ (reference sequence). V was clipped by 5 bases and J by 3 bases, with 20 bases between them. The CDR3 is CASSPITGIRVYEQYF. CDR3 nucleotides: TGTGCCAGCAGCCCAATCACAGGAATCAGGGTCTACGAGCAGTACTTC.

This rearrangement joins TRBV7-3 to TRBJ2-2; D is possibly TRBD1 (5 bases). Germline loops: CDR1 SGHTA, CDR2 FQGTGA. V dropped 6 bases and J dropped 0 bases, with 14 bases sitting between them. This CDR3 region has 16 residues. The CDR3 bases are TGTGCCAGCAGTAAAGGGCCAGGGACGAACACCGGGGAGCTGTTTTTT. Translating it yields CASSKGPGTNTGELFF.

The chain's CDR3 is CASSERQLNTEAFF. The CDR3 DNA is TGCGCCAGCAGCGAGAGACAGCTAAACACTGAAGCTTTCTTT. This chain connects TRBV4-1 to TRBJ1-1, with D possibly being TRBD1 (5 bases). Trimming took 5 bases from V and 2 from J, leaving 12 bases between them. The length of the CDR3 is 14 residues. Germline values: CDR1 MGHRA, CDR2 YSYEKL.

CDR3 amino acids: CASSLWGGNQPQHF. The CDR3 nucleotides are TGTGCCAGCAGCCTTTGGGGGGGCAATCAGCCCCAGCATTTT. V usage is TRBV6-2 or TRBV6-3 and J usage is TRBJ1-5; tentatively, D is TRBD1 (5 bases). Trimming pared 6 bases from V and 2 bases from J, leaving 11 bases between. CDR3 length: 14 amino acids. Germline lookup yields CDR1 MNHEY and CDR2 SVGEGT.

Here the CDR3 reads CASRTQGTNEKLFF. CDR3 DNA: TGCGCCAGCAGAACTCAGGGGACTAATGAAAAACTGTTTTTT. The J gene is TRBJ1-4, the V gene TRBV4-1, with a possible D match to TRBD1 (6 bases). The germline V and J ends were trimmed by 6 bases and 2 bases, with 10 bases remaining between them. This CDR3 spans 14 amino acids. CDR1 MGHRA and CDR2 YSYEKL come from the germline V gene.

The J gene is TRBJ1-6, the V gene TRBV10-2; a weak D match, TRBD1 (5 bases). Germline assignment: CDR1 WSHSY and CDR2 SAAADI. V was shortened by 3 bases and J by 9 bases, with 15 bases between the two germline ends. This CDR3 contains 15 residues. Here the CDR3 reads CASSEGRVESSPLHF. CDR3 in DNA: TGCGCCAGCAGTGAAGGCAGGGTAGAAAGTTCACCCCTCCACTTT.

The rearrangement joins TRBV6-5 to TRBJ1-5, with D unclear. Germline V gives CDR1 MNHEY, CDR2 SVGAGI. The CDR3 sequence is 15 residues long. V lost 6 bases and J 1 base, leaving 13 bases between the germline ends. This CDR3 reads CASRRGWSSNQPQHF. For the CDR3, the DNA is TGTGCCAGCAGACGGGGTTGGAGCAGCAATCAGCCCCAGCATTTT.

CDR3 region: CASGVQGVSPLHF. The CDR3 DNA reads as TGTGCCAGCGGCGTACAGGGGGTTTCACCCCTCCACTTT. The genes are TRBV27 and TRBJ1-6, with 8 bases matching TRBD1. The CDR3 has 13 residues. Germline trimming cut 8 bases from V and 9 bases from J; bases unmatched to any gene: 6. Germline loops: CDR1 MNHEY, CDR2 SMNVEV (reference sequence).

The rearrangement links TRBV11-2 to TRBJ1-5; 7 bases match TRBD1. With 5 bases clipped from V and 1 base from J, the junction kept 8 bases outside the gene matches. CDR1 is SGHAT, CDR2 FQNNGV, per germline. The length of the CDR3 is 16 residues. For the CDR3, the DNA is TGTGCCAGCAGCGATACCCGGACAGGCAGCAATCAGCCCCAGCATTTT. This codes for CASSDTRTGSNQPQHF.

V and J are TRBV5-1 and TRBJ1-1; 8 bases are shared with TRBD1. Germline CDR1 is SGHRS and CDR2 is YFSETQ. V trimming: 7 bases; J trimming: 1 base; junction bases outside the gene matches: 9. The CDR3 spans 15 residues. CDR3 nucleotides: TGCGCCAGCGGATACCACGACAGGGGGAACACTGAAGCTTTCTTT. This codes for CASGYHDRGNTEAFF.

The chain employs TRBV5-1 and TRBJ2-3; maybe TRBD2 (6 bases). The CDR3 contains 13 residues. Trimming shortened V by 7 bases and J by 5 bases, and 14 bases separated the two germline ends. Germline V gene data show CDR1 as SGHRS and CDR2 as YFSETQ. The DNA of the CDR3 is TGCGCCAGCGCATGGGGGGATAAAGATACGCAGTATTTT. This sequence encodes CASAWGDKDTQYF.

The rearrangement links TRBV18 to TRBJ2-2; D may be TRBD2 (7 bases). Between the trimmed V and J ends, which lost 0 bases and 4 bases, there was a span of 12 bases. CDR3 length: 16 residues. From germline, CDR1 is KGHSH and CDR2 LQKENI. DNA for the CDR3: TGTGCCAGCTCACCACCGAACAGGGAGGGCACCGGGGAGCTGTTTTTT. This gives the protein CASSPPNREGTGELFF. Using reference TRBV18 and TRBJ2-2 for the parts outside the CDR3, the full variable domain is NAGVMQNPRHLVRRRGQEARLRCSPMKGHSHVYWYRQLPEEGLKFMVYLQKENIIDESGMPKERFSAEFPKEGPSILRIQQVVRGDSAAYFCASSPPNREGTGELFFGEGSRLTVL.